The clone carrying this T cell receptor beta chain was found a few times. The antigen is undetermined. This sample's time point: newly diagnosed GD, antithyroid drugs for less than 3 months. Scientists built the TCR library using RNA that was extracted from PBMCs. CDR1 SEHNR and CDR2 FQNEAQ come from the germline V gene (reference sequence). The CDR3 covers 15 residues. Trimming pared 5 bases from V and 3 bases from J, leaving 17 bases between. These data come from a study of regulatory T cells in long-lasting Graves disease. Study at large: Graves' patients with a new diagnosis had received antithyroid drugs under 3 months. Whole-study results and caveats: Persistent patients shared more public clonotypes (2,741) than new patients (roughly 1,000).

Construction of TCR beta libraries relied on iRepertoire HTBI primers and on Arm-PCR targeting CDR3 regions. TCRdb analysed the multiplex PCR reads with MiXCR anew, one entry per CDR3 protein. The table includes 400,000 to 650,000 distinct CDR3 sequences, roughly 16% detected once. This same sample was also part of a study on T cells in Graves' hyperthyroidism and ophthalmopathy. This second report adds: Stable Graves' hyperthyroidism denoted no ophthalmopathy progression over 18 months. Most clonotypes expanded in the thyroid (above 0.001) were also present in blood.

The specimen comprised peripheral blood mononuclear cells (PBMCs), sampled at new diagnosis, from a patient treated with antithyroid drugs. The receptor was derived from a woman aged 35-60 years with Graves disease. The J gene is TRBJ2-7, the V gene TRBV7-9; D is ambiguous. DNA for the CDR3: TGTGCCAGCAGCATCTTGGGCTTTATGGACTACGAGCAGTACTTC. This gives the protein CASSILGFMDYEQYF.